The T cell receptor (beta chain) described here comes from a study of T cells in Graves' hyperthyroidism and ophthalmopathy. Study-wide results and caveats: Blood samples included most of the expanded thyroid clonotypes exceeding 0.001.

Germline CDR1 reads SGHRS; CDR2 reads YFSETQ. The CDR3 contains 16 residues. Graves' hyperthyroidism qualified as stable when ophthalmopathy did not progress within 18 months. A patient was excluded if there was uncontrolled infection, other autoimmune disease, pregnancy or lactation. Amplified TCR beta CDR3 regions came from RNA transcripts. Carried out on the TCR CDR3, a first-round RT-PCR used the HTBI primer set. MiXCR, run by TCRdb on the multiplex PCR reads, gives a single entry per CDR3 protein. The top ten hold 8.9% of the sample, which has approximately 870,000 distinct CDR3 sequences, around 39% seen once. Comments on this clonotype: Its antigen is not known.

This sequence was found in a man aged 18 to 30 with Graves' hyperthyroidism. The specimen sequenced was blood. The gene calls are TRBV5-1 and TRBJ2-5; either TRBD1 or TRBD2 may fit D (5 bases each). The last part of the DNA fits TRBJ2-7 better; the J call may be wrong. CDR3 sequence (DNA): TGCGCCAGCAGCTTGGCCCCTCGGCAGGGACGAGACGAGCAGTACTTC. Encoded protein: CASSLAPRQGRDEQYF.